The sample holds a few counts of the clone carrying this T cell receptor (beta chain). Its specificity is not known. The CDR3 is 15 residues long. The germline gives CDR1 SNHLY, CDR2 FYNNEI. J lost 9 bases, V lost 6 bases, and 8 bases had no gene match. This entry comes from a study of T cell responses to AZD1222 COVID-19 vaccine. About the research overall: Pooling was applied to second doses at about 4 or about 12 weeks. Notes on the study in general: The repertoires were collected only after the peak T cell response. Spike-specific TCR breadth and depth both grew after two AZD1222 doses.

Assay used: immunoSEQ multiplex PCR; TCRdb lists only in-frame clones, some missing. This repertoire shows about 86,000 clones, roughly 87% found once; its top ten account for approximately 2.1%. The TCR sequence derives from an adult in good health. This chain links TRBV2 with TRBJ1-6; TRBD1 matches at 10 bases. The sequencing used peripheral blood, collected on day 0 of AZD1222 vaccination. Written as DNA, the CDR3 is TGTGCCAGCAGGCAGGACAGGGGGGTCAGTTCACCCCTCCACTTT. It codes for CASRQDRGVSSPLHF.